This is a list of T cell receptor beta chains from one sample in a study of long-term antiretroviral therapy in people with HIV. Generated by immunoSEQ multiplex PCR, the TCRdb table keeps only in-frame clones and is missing some. Here the sample spans 25,000 to 30,000 clones, over 75% being singletons. The specimen comprised unsorted PBMCs, sampled 3 years after starting antiretroviral therapy. The receptors come from a man between 40 and 49 years old with HIV. The CDR3 runs from the conserved cysteine through the conserved F or W. A D gene is named only where the DNA matches it firmly. Size is omitted from some rows. Given values are once, few, many or a class for expanded clones.

cdr3_nt,cdr3_aa,d_call,clone_size,j_call,v_call,cdr3_length
TGTGCCAGCAGCCCGGGGACAGGCTATGGCTACACCTTC,CASSPGTGYGYTF,TRBD1,-,TRBJ1-2,TRBV9,13
TGTGCCAGCAGCCCCCGGGACCTACCGAGGGGCTCTGGAAACACCATATATTTT,CASSPRDLPRGSGNTIYF,-,-,TRBJ1-3,TRBV9,18
TGTGCCAGCAGTGGAACCTACGTTAATTCACCCCTCCACTTT,CASSGTYVNSPLHF,-,-,TRBJ1-6,TRBV25-1,14
TGTGCCAGCAGCCCAGACAGGGGCCATGGCTACACCTTC,CASSPDRGHGYTF,TRBD1,-,TRBJ1-2,TRBV5-6,13
TGTGCCTGGAACCCCCGACAGATACTGATCCCTGGGGCCAACGTCCTGACTTTC,CAWNPRQILIPGANVLTF,-,-,TRBJ2-6,TRBV30,18
TGTGCCAGCAGCCCAGGGACAGGGCCCTACGAGCAGTACTTC,CASSPGTGPYEQYF,TRBD1,-,TRBJ2-7,TRBV5-6,14
TGTGCCAGCGCTTCATGGAGGGGGGGAACGTACACTGAAGCTTTCTTT,CASASWRGGTYTEAFF,-,-,TRBJ1-1,TRBV2,16
TGTGCCAGCAGTTTATTGGGGCCTACCGGGCCCACCACCTCCGAGCAGTACTTC,CASSLLGPTGPTTSEQYF,-,-,TRBJ2-7,TRBV28,18
TGTGCCAGCAGCTTGTCGGGGGGCAGCTATGGCTACACCTTC,CASSLSGGSYGYTF,-,-,TRBJ1-2,TRBV5-8,14
TGTGCCAGCAGTTCAACAGGGTGGAACACTGAAGCTTTCTTT,CASSSTGWNTEAFF,-,-,TRBJ1-1,TRBV27,14
TGTGCCAGCAGCCCTCCGGCGACTAACCAAGAGACCCAGTACTTC,CASSPPATNQETQYF,-,once,TRBJ2-5,TRBV5-4,15
TGTGCCAGCAGCTTCAGAGCAGCGGGGGGGCGACTCGTCGATGAGCAGTTCTTC,CASSFRAAGGRLVDEQFF,TRBD2,-,TRBJ2-1,TRBV13,18
TGTGCCAGCAAGGGACAGGGATCCTACGAGCAGTACTTC,CASKGQGSYEQYF,TRBD1,-,TRBJ2-7,TRBV7-9,13
TGTGCCAGCAGCTTAGGTCACGGGAAACTCGGAGATACGCAGTATTTT,CASSLGHGKLGDTQYF,-,-,TRBJ2-3,TRBV7-8,16
TGTGCCAGCAGCTTGGGACAGAGGGGGACACCGCGCACTGAAGCTTTCTTT,CASSLGQRGTPRTEAFF,-,-,TRBJ1-1,TRBV5-6,17
TGTGCCAGCAGCTTAGCTTTGGGGACCGGGACTATCTATGGCTACACCTTC,CASSLALGTGTIYGYTF,-,-,TRBJ1-2,TRBV7-8,17
TGCAGCGTTGAAGATCCCCAGACTAGCGTTCGGTTCTTC,CSVEDPQTSVRFF,TRBD2,once,TRBJ2-1,TRBV29-1,13
TGTGCCAGCAGCTTAGACGGGACAGACAATCAGCCCCAGCATTTT,CASSLDGTDNQPQHF,TRBD1,once,TRBJ1-5,TRBV11-3,15
TGTGCCTGGAGACTAGCGGGGGGGCCATCAACAGATACGCAGTATTTT,CAWRLAGGPSTDTQYF,TRBD2,-,TRBJ2-3,TRBV30,16
TGTGCCAGCAGTTACCAGCGGGGGGGCCCCCTCTACAATGAGCAGTTCTTC,CASSYQRGGPLYNEQFF,TRBD2,once,TRBJ2-1,TRBV27,17
TGCAGTGCTGACAGGAACTACGAGCAGTACTTC,CSADRNYEQYF,-,-,TRBJ2-7,TRBV20-1,11
TGTGCCAGTAGTATAGGGGGGGCTAAGGCAGATACGCAGTATTTT,CASSIGGAKADTQYF,-,-,TRBJ2-3,TRBV19,15
TGTGCCAGCAGCTCCGGACAGGTTAGCTCCTACGAGCAGTACTTC,CASSSGQVSSYEQYF,TRBD1,-,TRBJ2-7,TRBV13,15
TGTGCCAGCAGCTTAGTGAGCGGGGGGGCCGATACGCAGTATTTT,CASSLVSGGADTQYF,TRBD2,-,TRBJ2-3,TRBV11-2,15
TGTGCCAGCAGTGAGGGCCATAGCTATGGCTACACCTTC,CASSEGHSYGYTF,-,-,TRBJ1-2,TRBV6-1,13
TGTGCCAGCAGTCTCTATTGGGGGGCTTACAATCAGCCCCAGCATTTT,CASSLYWGAYNQPQHF,-,-,TRBJ1-5,TRBV27,16
TGTGCCAGCAGTTACGACGGCAGGGGGCGGCGAGCTTTCTTT,CASSYDGRGRRAFF,TRBD1,-,TRBJ1-1,TRBV6-5,14
TGTGCCTGGAGTACGGGTCGGGTCTCTTACGGCAATCAGCCCCAGCATTTT,CAWSTGRVSYGNQPQHF,-,-,TRBJ1-5,TRBV30,17
TGCGCCAGCATCGGGGGACCCGGGAACAATGAGCAGTTCTTC,CASIGGPGNNEQFF,-,-,TRBJ2-1,TRBV10-1,14
TGTGCCAGCAGCTTGGCCTGGGGGGGACTAGCGGGAGCCTACAATGAGCAGTTCTTC,CASSLAWGGLAGAYNEQFF,TRBD2,-,TRBJ2-1,TRBV5-4,19
TGTGCCTCGGATTCTAGCGGATCTAGCACAGATACGCAGTATTTT,CASDSSGSSTDTQYF,TRBD2,-,TRBJ2-3,TRBV30,15
TGTGCCAGCAGCTTGCTCATGGGGGGCAATGGAAACACCATATATTTT,CASSLLMGGNGNTIYF,-,once,TRBJ1-3,TRBV5-6,16
TGTGCCAGCAGTTACTCGAAAATGGGATGGCCCCAGCATTTT,CASSYSKMGWPQHF,-,-,TRBJ1-5,TRBV6-6,14